The rows below give T cell receptor beta chains drawn from one sample of a study of yellow fever vaccine responses in identical twins. TCRdb analysed the RT-PCR reads with MiXCR anew, one entry per CDR3 protein. The sample records more than 15,000 distinct CDR3 sequences, under 70% being singletons. Sequencing was performed on T cells from blood (PBMCs), unsorted or a sorted subset (not recorded which), taken before or after yellow fever vaccination (not recorded which). All receptors derive from a woman under 30 who received the yellow fever vaccine. Each CDR3 is given with its conserved first and last residue. The D gene is left open where the match is weak. Clone size is not always given. Where it is, it says once, few, many or a class for expanded clones.

d_gene	abundance	v_gene	j_gene	CDR3nt	CDR3aa
NA	NA	TRBV7-9	TRBJ2-7	TGTGCCAGCCTGAAGATGGGCGGCGGGATCTACGAGCAGTACTTC	CASLKMGGGIYEQYF
NA	NA	TRBV11-2	TRBJ1-6	TGTGCCAGCAGCGCCGACAGAGACTCACCCCTCCACTTT	CASSADRDSPLHF
NA	few	TRBV2	TRBJ2-1	TGTGCCAGCATGAAAGCGGAGGGGCCTTACAATGAGCAGTTCTTC	CASMKAEGPYNEQFF
TRBD2	few	TRBV29-1	TRBJ2-3	TGCAGCGTTGAAGATTACGCTAGCGGGAGGTCAGATACGCAGTATTTT	CSVEDYASGRSDTQYF
TRBD1	NA	TRBV20-1	TRBJ1-2	TGCAGTGCTATGGACAGGACTAACTATGGCTACACCTTC	CSAMDRTNYGYTF
NA	few	TRBV6-1	TRBJ1-2	TGTGCCAGCAGTGAAGGGGCAGCCTCTCTTCTCCCCTATGGCTACACCTTC	CASSEGAASLLPYGYTF
NA	NA	TRBV5-5	TRBJ2-2	TGTGCCAGCAGCTTGGATGGAAACACCGGGGAGCTGTTTTTT	CASSLDGNTGELFF
NA	few	TRBV19	TRBJ1-1	TGTGCCAGTAGTCCCCAGGGGCCGAACACTGAAGCTTTCTTT	CASSPQGPNTEAFF
NA	NA	TRBV13	TRBJ2-5	TGTGCCAGCAGGATCGGGGGTTCGGAGACCCAGTACTTC	CASRIGGSETQYF
NA	few	TRBV27	TRBJ1-1	TGTGCCAGCAGTTCCCCCAGGGGTTTATACACTGAAGCTTTCTTT	CASSSPRGLYTEAFF
NA	NA	TRBV11-1	TRBJ2-5	TGTGCCAGCAGCAATAGGCTGGAGACCCAGTACTTC	CASSNRLETQYF
NA	NA	TRBV7-6	TRBJ2-3	TGTGCCAGCAGCTTAGGAGGGGGGCAGGGTAAAGATACGCAGTATTTT	CASSLGGGQGKDTQYF
NA	NA	TRBV5-1	TRBJ2-7	TGCGCCAGCAGCTTGGGTAGCGGCCCTAGCGAGCAGTACTTC	CASSLGSGPSEQYF
NA	NA	TRBV20-1	TRBJ2-2	TGCAGTGCTAACTCGGGGGTGAACACCGGGGAGCTGTTTTTT	CSANSGVNTGELFF
TRBD1	NA	TRBV5-6	TRBJ1-5	TGTGCCAGCAGTTTCAGTCCGACAGGGATGAATCAGCCCCAGCATTTT	CASSFSPTGMNQPQHF
NA	NA	TRBV11-1	TRBJ1-6	TGTGCCAGCAGCTCGAGAGCAGGGTTCTATAATTCACCCCTCCACTTT	CASSSRAGFYNSPLHF
TRBD1	NA	TRBV27	TRBJ2-1	TGTGCCAGCGCGAAGGGGGCTGACAATGAGCAGTTCTTC	CASAKGADNEQFF
TRBD2	NA	TRBV11-1	TRBJ2-4	TGTGCCAGCAGCTCCGGGGGAGGGAACATTCAGTACTTC	CASSSGGGNIQYF
NA	NA	TRBV20-1	TRBJ1-2	TGCAGTGCTAGGGGCTACACCTTC	CSARGYTF
TRBD1	few	TRBV24-1	TRBJ2-1	TGTGCCACCAGTGATCTCTCCGGGACAGGGGGGCACAATGAGCAGTTCTTC	CATSDLSGTGGHNEQFF
NA	few	TRBV7-3	TRBJ1-1	TGTGCCAGCAGCGAGTCCTTGAACACTGAAGCTTTCTTT	CASSESLNTEAFF
TRBD1	few	TRBV11-1	TRBJ2-7	TGTGCCAGCAGCTTAACAGGGGACGAGCAGTACTTC	CASSLTGDEQYF
NA	NA	TRBV4-1	TRBJ2-1	TGCGCCAGCAGCCAACCCCGAACCAAAAACAATGAGCAGTTCTTC	CASSQPRTKNNEQFF
NA	NA	TRBV9	TRBJ2-1	TGTGCCAGCAGCGCTAAAGTCAGCCTCTCCTACAATGAGCAGTTCTTC	CASSAKVSLSYNEQFF
NA	NA	TRBV5-1	TRBJ1-1	TGCGCCAGCAGCTTGTGGGGGTCCCAGACGAACACTGAAGCTTTCTTT	CASSLWGSQTNTEAFF
NA	NA	TRBV15	TRBJ1-2	TGTGCCACCAGCAGAGATCAGATTAACTATGGCTACACCTTC	CATSRDQINYGYTF
NA	NA	TRBV29-1	TRBJ2-6	TGCAGCGTACTGTCTAGGCTCTCTGGGGCCAACGTCCTGACTTTC	CSVLSRLSGANVLTF
TRBD2	NA	TRBV15	TRBJ2-3	TGTGCCACCAGCAGAGATAGCGGGGTCACAGATACGCAGTATTTT	CATSRDSGVTDTQYF
TRBD1	NA	TRBV29-1	TRBJ2-3	TGCAGCGTTGTGACAGGGACAGATACGCAGTATTTT	CSVVTGTDTQYF
TRBD1	NA	TRBV5-1	TRBJ1-5	TGCGCCAGCAGCTTGGAGGGACAGAGTCAGCCCCAGCATTTT	CASSLEGQSQPQHF
TRBD1	NA	TRBV11-3	TRBJ1-5	TGTGCCAGCAGCTTAGGTAGACAGGGGGGTAGTCAGCCCCAGCATTTT	CASSLGRQGGSQPQHF
NA	NA	TRBV11-2	TRBJ2-2	TGTGCCAGCAGCTTGCTGGGGCACTACACCGGGGAGCTGTTTTTT	CASSLLGHYTGELFF
NA	NA	TRBV18	TRBJ2-1	TGTGCCAGCTCACCAGGGACTGTAGGTAACAATGAGCAGTTCTTC	CASSPGTVGNNEQFF
NA	NA	TRBV16	TRBJ1-5	TGTGCCAGCAGCCAATTTGGACCCCGATGGAGCAATCAGCCCCAGCATTTT	CASSQFGPRWSNQPQHF
TRBD2	NA	TRBV18	TRBJ2-4	TGTGCCAGCTCACCCCAACGAGCGGGGGGTAGGGACATTCAGTACTTC	CASSPQRAGGRDIQYF
NA	NA	TRBV2	TRBJ2-1	TGTGCCAGCAGTGTAGGGGAGCAGTTCTTC	CASSVGEQFF
TRBD2	few	TRBV6-1	TRBJ2-3	TGTGCCAGCAAAGGGACTAGCGGGGGAAGCACAGATACGCAGTATTTT	CASKGTSGGSTDTQYF
NA	NA	TRBV7-6	TRBJ2-1	TGTGCCAGCAGCTTAGTTAGGGTCCCCACCTACAATGAGCAGTTCTTC	CASSLVRVPTYNEQFF
NA	few	TRBV29-1	TRBJ1-6	TGCAGCGTAAAAAGTGGACTCAACTATAATTCACCCCTCCACTTT	CSVKSGLNYNSPLHF
NA	NA	TRBV11-1	TRBJ2-3	TGTGCCAGCAGCTTAGCGACAGAAATCACAGATACGCAGTATTTT	CASSLATEITDTQYF
TRBD2	NA	TRBV20-1	TRBJ2-1	TGCAGTGCGAGAACTAGCGGGGGGGCCTTAGCCAATGAGCAGTTCTTC	CSARTSGGALANEQFF
NA	NA	TRBV19	TRBJ2-5	TGTGCCAGTAGTAACAGTAAGACCCAGTACTTC	CASSNSKTQYF
TRBD1	NA	TRBV13	TRBJ1-3	TGTGCCTCAACAGGGGATGGAAACACCATATATTTT	CASTGDGNTIYF
TRBD2	NA	TRBV10-3	TRBJ2-7	TGTGCCACCAGAGCGGGAGTCGGCTCCTACGAGCAGTACTTC	CATRAGVGSYEQYF